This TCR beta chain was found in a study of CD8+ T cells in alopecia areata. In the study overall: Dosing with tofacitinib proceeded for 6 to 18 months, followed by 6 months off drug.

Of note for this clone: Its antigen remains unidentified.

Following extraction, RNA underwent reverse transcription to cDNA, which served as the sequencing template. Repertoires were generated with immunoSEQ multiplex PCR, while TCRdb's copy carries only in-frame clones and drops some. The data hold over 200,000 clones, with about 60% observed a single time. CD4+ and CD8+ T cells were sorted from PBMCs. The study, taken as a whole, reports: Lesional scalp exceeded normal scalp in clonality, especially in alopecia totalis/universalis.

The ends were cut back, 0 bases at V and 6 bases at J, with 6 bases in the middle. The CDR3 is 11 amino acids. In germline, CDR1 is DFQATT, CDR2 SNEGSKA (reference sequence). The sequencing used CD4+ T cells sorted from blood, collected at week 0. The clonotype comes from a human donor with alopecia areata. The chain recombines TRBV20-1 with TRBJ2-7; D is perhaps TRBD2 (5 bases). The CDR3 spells CSAREAGEQYF. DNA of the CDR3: TGCAGTGCTAGAGAGGCGGGCGAGCAGTACTTC.